The 21 T cell receptor beta chains given below trace back to one sample, sequenced in a study of memory CD4+ T cells and cytomegalovirus serostatus. Single viable CD3+CD4+CD8-CD45RO+ cells were sorted as the memory CD4+ T cells. The table came from immunoSEQ multiplex PCR; TCRdb's copy has only in-frame clones and leaves some out. The sample lists tens of thousands of clones; approximately 82% were seen once. The sample consisted of memory CD4+ T cells from blood. The receptors originated from an adult in good health and CMV-seronegative. Some clones in this sample may be carry-over from other donors' samples.

V and J are TRBV30 and TRBJ1-4, with D perhaps TRBD1 (5 bases). This CDR3 comprises 13 residues. V was shortened by 0 bases and J by 7 bases, with 9 bases between the two germline ends. Germline-derived CDR1 and CDR2 are GTSNPN and SVGIG (reference sequence). CDR3 residues: CAWSVRGVEKLFF. CDR3 bases: TGTGCCTGGAGTGTACGGGGGGTTGAAAAACTGTTTTTT.

The rearrangement links TRBV19 to TRBJ1-5; D is undetermined. V was trimmed by 3 bases and J by 5 bases, leaving 8 bases between them. The germline V gene has CDR1 LNHDA and CDR2 SQIVND (reference sequence). This CDR3 spans 13 amino acids. The CDR3 sequence is CASSIGLDQPQHF. The CDR3 nucleotides are TGTGCCAGTAGTATTGGTTTAGATCAGCCCCAGCATTTT.

This rearrangement joins TRBV7-9 to TRBJ2-1, with 10 positions matching TRBD2. The CDR3 sequence is 15 residues long. The V and J ends lost 4 bases and 8 bases, in that order; junction bases with no gene match: 8. Germline CDR1 and CDR2: SEHNR and FQNEAQ (reference sequence). This CDR3 reads CASSSLAGAGDEQFF. In DNA form, the CDR3 reads TGTGCCAGCAGCTCTCTAGCGGGAGCAGGGGATGAGCAGTTCTTC.

The chain carries TRBV6-6 and TRBJ2-5; tentatively, D is TRBD1 or TRBD2 (5 bases each). The V and J ends lost 3 bases and 2 bases respectively, with 10 bases between them. The V gene's germline CDR1 is MNHNY and CDR2 SVGAGI (reference sequence). The CDR3 length is 14 residues. The CDR3 region is CASSYEGYQETQYF. The CDR3 nucleotides are TGTGCCAGCAGTTATGAGGGGTATCAAGAGACCCAGTACTTC.

CDR3 in DNA: TGTGCCAGTAGTATCCGGCGGGAGGGGTCCCAGTACTTC. Translated, it gives CASSIRREGSQYF. This chain uses TRBV19 with TRBJ2-5, with 9 bases aligning to TRBD2. Trimming removed 3 bases from V and 9 bases from J; junction bases left unmatched: 5. This CDR3 comprises 13 residues. Germline V gene data show CDR1 as LNHDA and CDR2 as SQIVND (reference sequence).

J is TRBJ1-5 and V is TRBV9; D remains unclear. V was clipped by 3 bases and J by 2 bases, with 12 bases between them. Germline V gene lookup returns CDR1 SGDLS and CDR2 YYNGEE. The CDR3 is 15 amino acids. The CDR3 sequence is CASSADVGGNQPQHF. CDR3 nucleotide sequence: TGTGCCAGCAGCGCAGATGTAGGTGGCAATCAGCCCCAGCATTTT.

The rearrangement links TRBV6-5 to TRBJ1-2; D remains unclear. There are 13 residues in the CDR3. The germline V gene has CDR1 MNHEY and CDR2 SVGAGI. Between the trimmed V and J ends, which lost 2 bases and 8 bases, there was a span of 12 bases. This CDR3 reads CASSYIPSRGYTF. The CDR3 bases are TGTGCCAGCAGTTACATCCCCTCTCGGGGCTACACCTTC.

The chain recombines TRBV4-1 with TRBJ1-2; the match to TRBD1 covers 9 bases. With 4 bases clipped from V and 4 bases from J, the junction kept 4 bases outside the gene matches. Germline CDR1 is MGHRA and CDR2 is YSYEKL. CDR3 length: 14 residues. This CDR3 is CASSPETGGYGYTF. For the CDR3, the DNA is TGCGCCAGCAGCCCCGAGACAGGGGGCTATGGCTACACCTTC.

The chain joins TRBV28 to TRBJ2-3; no clear D gene. Germline V gene data show CDR1 as MDHEN and CDR2 as SYDVKM. CDR3 length equals 16 residues. The V end lost 5 bases, the J end lost 1 base, and 16 bases lay between the germline ends. The CDR3 bases are TGTGCCAGCAGTGATCGACTGCTTGTAGGCACAGATACGCAGTATTTT. Translating it yields CASSDRLLVGTDTQYF.

The genes are TRBV19 and TRBJ1-5; D remains ambiguous. Trimming pared 2 bases from V and 10 bases from J, leaving 15 bases between. The germline CDR1 and CDR2 sequences are LNHDA and SQIVND (reference sequence). This CDR3 is 14 amino acids long. The DNA for the CDR3 is TGTGCCAGTAGTATACAACGGGGAATGGGACCCCAGCATTTT. It is translated as CASSIQRGMGPQHF.

CDR3 coding DNA: TGTGCCAGCAGCTTGGGATCGTACACTGAAGCTTTCTTT. It encodes CASSLGSYTEAFF. V is TRBV7-9 and J is TRBJ1-1; D not resolved. Germline V CDR1 and CDR2: SEHNR, FQNEAQ (reference sequence). The CDR3 is made up of 13 amino acids. V lost 3 bases to trimming and J lost 3 bases, with 8 bases between them.

J is TRBJ1-2 and V is TRBV29-1; the D is unclear. This CDR3 is 11 amino acids long. V gave up 3 bases and J gave up 6 bases, with 8 bases separating them. Germline assignment: CDR1 SQVTM and CDR2 ANQGSEA. CDR3 nucleotide sequence: TGCAGCGTTGATTGGATCGATGGCTACACCTTC. Translation: CSVDWIDGYTF. Full variable domain (remainder filled in from reference TRBV29-1 and TRBJ1-2): SAVISQKPSRDICQRGTSLTIQCQVDSQVTMMFWYRQQPGQSLTLIATANQGSEATYESGFVIDKFPISRPNLTFSTLTVSNMSPEDSSIYLCSVDWIDGYTFGSGTRLTVV.

CDR3 residues: CASSLQGRASSGANVLTF. The CDR3 coding sequence is TGTGCCAGCAGCCTACAGGGTAGGGCCAGCTCTGGGGCCAACGTCCTGACTTTC. The rearrangement joins TRBV5-4 to TRBJ2-6, with D perhaps matching TRBD1 (6 bases). The germline V gene encodes CDR1 SGHNT and CDR2 YYREEE (reference sequence). The CDR3 length is 18 residues. V was shortened by 4 bases and J by 0 bases, with 17 bases between the two germline ends.

The J gene is TRBJ2-7, the V gene TRBV4-1, with D possibly matching TRBD2 (6 bases). Trimming stripped 0 bases from V and 1 base from J, with 16 bases between. CDR1 is MGHRA, CDR2 YSYEKL, per germline. This CDR3 has 17 amino acids. The CDR3 here is CASSQDWGWGTSYEQYF. The CDR3 DNA is TGCGCCAGCAGCCAAGATTGGGGATGGGGGACTTCCTACGAGCAGTACTTC.

This clone was counted a single time. The V gene is TRBV7-8, the J gene TRBJ2-7; possibly TRBD1 for D (7 bases). V was cut by 1 base and J by 4 bases, with 14 bases left in between. Germline assignment: CDR1 SGHVS and CDR2 FQNEAQ. The CDR3 is 15 amino acids. The CDR3 DNA reads as TGTGCCAGCAGCTTAGGGGGGGACAGTCCTTACGAGCAGTACTTC. It specifies CASSLGGDSPYEQYF.

This clone was picked up a small number of times. The J gene is TRBJ2-2, the V gene TRBV7-9, with D possibly matching TRBD2 (6 bases). Trimming shortened V by 5 bases and J by 3 bases, and 13 bases separated the two germline ends. In germline, CDR1 is SEHNR, CDR2 FQNEAQ (reference sequence). The CDR3 is 15 amino acids. The CDR3 region has the DNA TGTGCCAGCAGCGTCGGGGGAGTACACACCGGGGAGCTGTTTTTT. Protein: CASSVGGVHTGELFF.

The J gene is TRBJ2-3, the V gene TRBV2, with a tentative D call TRBD2 (5 bases). V lost 1 base, J lost 2 bases, and 19 bases lay in between. The CDR3 runs 18 residues. The V gene's germline CDR1 is SNHLY and CDR2 FYNNEI. The DNA for the CDR3 is TGTGCCAGCAGTGAAGGGAGGCCATCTGGCGCCTACACAGATACGCAGTATTTT. This encodes CASSEGRPSGAYTDTQYF.

CDR3 bases: TGTGCCAGCAGTTGGGGCGGACGAGGAGAGAACTATGGCTACACCTTC. This codes for CASSWGGRGENYGYTF. The rearrangement joins TRBV6-5 to TRBJ1-2, with a tentative D call TRBD1 (5 bases). The CDR3 totals 16 residues. V was cut by 4 bases and J by 2 bases, with 17 bases left in between. In germline, CDR1 is MNHEY, CDR2 SVGAGI.

The chain has TRBV28 and TRBJ1-5; TRBD1 might be the D (6 bases). V dropped 6 bases and J dropped 2 bases, with 11 bases sitting between them. The CDR3 extends over 14 amino acids. CDR1 and CDR2 from the germline V gene are MDHEN and SYDVKM. As DNA, the CDR3 is TGTGCCAGCAGCCCCCCAGGGGGCAATCAGCCCCAGCATTTT. It codes for CASSPPGGNQPQHF. Based on the CDR3 plus reference TRBV28 and TRBJ1-5, the full variable domain is DVKVTQSSRYLVKRTGEKVFLECVQDMDHENMFWYRQDPGLGLRLIYFSYDVKMKEKGDIPEGYSVSREKKERFSLILESASTNQTSMYLCASSPPGGNQPQHFGDGTRLSIL.

This rearrangement joins TRBV28 to TRBJ2-7; D gene unclear. V lost 6 bases and J 3 bases, leaving 12 bases between the germline ends. Germline CDR1 is MDHEN and CDR2 is SYDVKM. This CDR3 region has 13 residues. The CDR3 nucleotides are TGTGCCAGCAGGCCCTCTTATGGCTACGAGCAGTACTTC. This translates into CASRPSYGYEQYF.

The sample holds one count of this clone. The V and J genes are TRBV5-4 and TRBJ2-7; weak D call: TRBD1 (5 bases). Germline V CDR1 and CDR2: SGHNT, YYREEE (reference sequence). The CDR3 runs to 14 residues. Deletions cut 1 base from V and 6 bases from J, with 14 bases between. DNA for the CDR3: TGTGCCAGCAGCTTGCATCAGGGTATAGCCGAGCAGTACTTC. This encodes CASSLHQGIAEQYF.